This T cell receptor beta chain stems from a study of cytomegalovirus exposure and HLA in healthy donors (dated by TCRdb to about 2017). For the study in its entirety: According to an earlier analysis of 587 of the donors, 150 million to 200 million T cells yielded 117 million unique TCR beta sequences and 250 to 350 Gb of sequence data. A later analysis re-examined previously published TCR beta repertoires from over 500 donors and added high-resolution HLA genotyping to investigate patterns of TCR occurrence. Every repertoire in the discovery cohort had been generated on one and the same sequencing platform. The aim of the study was to test whether cataloging public T cell receptors could identify signatures of past pathogen exposure. Roughly 5 DR-DQ haplotypes were handled as single units for association and clustering, since linkage in the cohort was strong. Roughly 300 gigabases of sequencing data and 80 million or so unique TCR sequences were included in an early release covering 550 to 650 HLA-typed donors. Typing coverage differed by locus: A, B, C, DRB1 and DQB1 were typed in roughly 620-630 donors, DQA1 in 500 to 550, DPA1 in over 600, and DPB1 in just under 490. To decide whether each TCR beta V gene segment behaved as functional or pseudogenic, an earlier analysis of approximately 590 of the donors relied on high-throughput TCR beta sequencing. Donor age, sex, ethnicity and CMV serostatus were compiled together with the repertoire data. Class I and class II HLA loci were covered by the typing at four-digit resolution. To predict cytomegalovirus infection status, the study brought together high-throughput TCR immunosequencing, statistical association of individual TCRs with disease status, and machine learning. Across around 400 genotyped donors of the cohort, an average of about 240,000 unique TCR beta nucleotide sequences per donor were sequenced, and around 20% of those sequences were non-productive. Besides the first cohort of 500 to 700 subjects, a separate validation cohort made up of 120 different subjects was used. Using immunosequencing, the study profiled T cell repertoires from approximately 700 subjects and related those repertoires to cytomegalovirus serostatus. The genetic ancestry cluster associated with self-reported Caucasian donors included 81% of the approximately 400 genotyped donors. The later analysis used no new phenotypic data to find candidate immune exposures, relying instead on TCR beta sequences and their occurrence across donors. In a later genetic analysis, genome-wide SNP genotypes for about 65% of the roughly 700 donors were used, and that subset was treated as a discovery cohort.

Overall results and qualifications from the work: Strong co-occurrence of HLA alleles, especially DR and DQ, made assigning TCR associations to individual alleles difficult. A later analysis found that TCR association rates varied across HLA loci, with DRB1 alleles showing the most associated TCRs and HLA-C alleles the fewest. Because some donors lacked HLA typing at each locus, the association tests relied only on the typed subset. According to the authors, the approach could potentially be generalized to other disease states and immunological phenotypes. Across donors, most TCR sequences were observed very rarely, whereas some public TCRs were present in many individuals. V-gene and J-gene trimming of TCR beta chains was associated with a missense DCLRE1C variant in a later genetic analysis, and the association was replicated in an independent cohort. Correlated functional status among segregating V segments might be attributable to linkage disequilibrium, but an unknown experimental factor could not be ruled out. A further reported finding was that TCR beta sequences accurately predicted the HLA-A and HLA-B alleles for most subjects in the first cohort. Roughly 15 rarely observed V segments, including chromosome 9 orphons, were excluded from the earlier analysis of approximately 600 of the donors because counts were too low. The cohort was sequenced for TCR beta chains only, and without alpha or paired-chain data the features that could be detected were limited. The 87-base-pair reads could not distinguish some IMGT-functional V segments, including TRBV6-2 and TRBV6-3, so those segments were excluded. Most CMV-associated TCR beta chains appeared to be HLA-restricted in a later analysis, and the HLA associations seemed to be driven largely by CMV exposure. For the cohort, immune exposure information was limited to CMV serostatus. A cluster of highly shared sequence variants was judged likely to be a technical artifact of the sequencing pipeline. A later analysis associated 15,000 or so TCR beta sequences with specific HLA alleles at a false discovery rate of 0.05. An earlier analysis of some 590 of the donors showed that most TCR beta V segments appeared in productive rearrangements either about 87% or about 30% of the time, which broadly matched IMGT annotations. According to a later genetic analysis, donors in an Asian-associated ancestry cluster had fewer N-insertions in productive TCRs than the approximately 690-donor mean. In a later analysis, HLA-associated TCR beta chains were found to be more clonally expanded and to have lower generation probabilities than equally common non-associated chains. In vitro tests confirmed that a few of the cytomegalovirus-associated TCR beta chains recognize cytomegalovirus antigens. The classifier was reported to diagnose cytomegalovirus status with high specificity and sensitivity in both the original cohort and the validation cohort. In a later analysis, several top co-occurrence clusters were reported to appear linked to parvovirus B19, influenza, CMV and Epstein-Barr virus. A total of about 150 TCR beta chains were listed by the study as associated with cytomegalovirus. The presence/absence analyses assumed that sequencing depth was roughly uniform across donors, and that assumption may not be true.

The CDR3 starts with the cysteine, ends with the phenylalanine, and has 14 residues. Only CDR3 DNA is held: 42 bases, read in frame from base 1. The V and J ends are trimmed by 0 bases and 2 bases, leaving 8 bases between them. Per the germline V gene, SQVTM is the CDR1 and ANQGSEA is the CDR2. Turning to this clone: What antigen it recognizes has not been identified. Nothing much larger sits one base from this clone, and base qualities are not available.

The cohort was made up of under 800 healthy bone marrow donors. All cohort members were sampled while nominally healthy, although unrecorded immune exposures were likely present. The donor was CMV seronegative and was included in the group of over 300 seronegative cohort members. Every donor gave a peripheral blood sample, and the peripheral blood mononuclear cells from that sample were used for TCR beta sequencing. Genomic DNA extraction from the blood cell samples was performed with the Qiagen DNeasy Blood Extraction Kit. Receptors were amplified or captured by the immunoSEQ multiplex PCR assay. For the multiplex PCR, a mixture combining 60 forward primers for TCR Vbeta segments and 13 reverse primers for TCR Jbeta segments was used. A multiplex PCR assay on genomic DNA amplified the CDR3 region of rearranged TCR beta genes. The Illumina HiSeq System was used to sequence the amplified TCR beta libraries as 87-base-pair reads. The source study handled its data this way. A later analysis tallied roughly 80 million unique TCR beta chains across the 660 or so repertoires, and about 10 million of those chains were shared by two or more donors. Raw reads were error-corrected and collapsed into unique sequences with a nearest-neighbor algorithm that merged closely related sequences to remove PCR and sequencing errors. Alignment of CDR3 sequences to IMGT reference sequences was used to assign V, D and J gene segments. For a sequence to be retained, a match of at least six nucleotides was required to both a V gene segment and a J gene segment. A rearrangement counted as productive if the CDR3 had no stop codons and remained in frame with V and J, and every other rearrangement counted as non-productive. CDR3 was defined by IMGT convention, running from the second conserved V-encoded cysteine to the conserved J-encoded phenylalanine. Sequences without an unambiguous match to a single V gene segment were excluded from the earlier analysis of approximately 560 of the donors. An earlier analysis of about 600 of the donors called V segments functional above 56.7% productive rearrangements and segregating when the between-donor standard deviation exceeded 5%. A statistical classification framework was developed to diagnose cytomegalovirus status using the catalog of TCR beta chain sequences. A later analysis assigned V and J genes by comparing TCR nucleotide sequences with IMGT/GENE-DB human TR gene sequences. In a later analysis, CDR3 sequences and most-parsimonious VDJ recombination scenarios were assigned using the TCRdist pipeline. In a later analysis, every TCR beta chain was defined by the combination of its CDR3 amino acid sequence and its V-gene family, and reads without a unique V-gene family were dropped. To address suspected cross-contamination and a sequencing artifact, a later analysis removed around 600 highly shared, low-generation-probability nucleotide sequences. In a later analysis, a clonal expansion index was calculated for each public chain from normalized within-repertoire ranks of inferred template counts. A later analysis computed generation probabilities with a VDJ recombination model fitted to out-of-frame rearrangements, and checked the results against IGoR. A later analysis scored TCR-TCR, TCR-HLA and TCR-CMV co-occurrence with hypergeometric tests, applying a repertoire-size bias correction to TCR pairs. False discovery rates were estimated in a later analysis by permuting HLA or CMV assignments 20 times. In a later analysis, co-occurring TCRs were grouped using DBSCAN, with TCRdist sequence similarity added in when clustering inside HLA-allele-positive subsets. Co-occurrence clustering excluded repertoires with fewer than 30,000 or more than 120,000 public chains, plus five with anomalous nucleotide sharing. The source is immuneACCESS, and TCRdb retained only in-frame sequences with V and J called. Part of the clones is not carried over; for the studies checked, unresolved V genes explain less than half of this, and the remainder is unexplained. That table supplies the V and J calls and clone size; D and trimming were determined from the DNA. This sample holds roughly 98,000 clones; about 81% were observed only once. Of the sample, 1.4% to 1.5% falls within the top ten clones.

The origin of this receptor is a middle-aged man in good health and CMV-seronegative. Source material: PBMCs. The chain is made from TRBV29-1 and TRBJ2-1; perhaps TRBD1 is the D gene, with 6 bases matching. The DNA sequence is given as TGCAGCGTTGAAGACCGGACAGCCTACAATGAGCAGTTCTTC. The translation is CSVEDRTAYNEQFF.